The clone carrying this T cell receptor beta chain was counted ten times or more. Its specificity is unknown. The data are from a study of spatial heterogeneity in lung cancer. General study findings and limits: Ubiquitous, expanded tumor-derived TCRs were more frequently observed in blood at resection than at follow-up.

Regarding time point: sample taken at primary tumor resection. Material for sequencing was whole RNA from tumor, nontumor lung or frozen PBMC, left unsorted. Donors were roughly 70 untreated early-stage non-small cell lung cancer patients. Unique molecular identifiers tagged every individual TCR cDNA molecule. MiXCR was run by TCRdb on the 5' RACE reads, yielding one entry per CDR3 protein. The table includes about 38,000 distinct CDR3 sequences, around 7% detected once. Looked up from germline, CDR1 is SNHLY and CDR2 is FYNNEI. V trimming: 6 bases; J trimming: 7 bases; junction bases outside the gene matches: 8. The CDR3 contains 15 residues.

The clonotype was recovered from a male donor with early-stage non-small cell lung cancer. The chain employs TRBV2 and TRBJ1-6; 8 bases align to TRBD1. The input for sequencing was PBMCs, taken at surgery. CDR3 sequence (DNA): TGTGCCAGCAGGGTGCAGGGGGCAGTGAATTCACCCCTCCACTTT. Residues: CASRVQGAVNSPLHF.